A single sample gave rise to the 13 T cell receptor beta chains below, sequenced in a study of OX40 agonist ivuxolimab in advanced cancers. Sequenced by immunoSEQ multiplex PCR; TCRdb stores in-frame clones only, minus some. The sample lists about 48,000 clones; around 89% were seen once. Material: CD4+ or CD8+ T cells sorted from blood, obtained in a trial of the OX40 agonist ivuxolimab. These receptors all come from an adult with an advanced solid tumor such as melanoma, head and neck, liver or kidney cancer.

The J gene is TRBJ2-7, the V gene TRBV6-6; unclear D gene. V was pared by 2 bases and J by 0 bases, with 5 bases between. CDR1 and CDR2 from the germline V gene are MNHNY and SVGAGI (reference sequence). CDR3 length: 13 amino acids. CDR3 DNA sequence: TGTGCCAGCAGTTACGGGTTCTCCTACGAGCAGTACTTC. Translation gives CASSYGFSYEQYF.

The CDR3 spells CASSMAVRGLVSYNEQFF. DNA for the CDR3: TGCGCCAGCAGCATGGCGGTCAGGGGGTTGGTTTCCTACAATGAGCAGTTCTTC. The V and J genes are TRBV4-1 and TRBJ2-1; 7 nucleotides align to TRBD1. Unmatched junction bases numbered 14, after V lost 5 bases and J lost 1 base. The CDR3 has 18 amino acids. The germline CDR1 and CDR2 sequences are MGHRA and YSYEKL.

Comment on this clone: Other DNA sequences of this sample code for an identical CDR3. The chain is built from TRBV5-6 and TRBJ2-1, with TRBD2 matching 11 bases. The CDR3 contains 14 residues. The trim removed 4 bases at V and 7 bases at J, leaving 4 bases unmatched. Per germline, CDR1 SGHDT and CDR2 YYEEEE. The CDR3 DNA follows: TGTGCCAGCAGCCTACTAGCGGGAGCTAATGAGCAGTTCTTC. Amino acids: CASSLLAGANEQFF.

The V and J genes are TRBV2 and TRBJ1-2; D gene ambiguous. V gave up 0 bases and J gave up 4 bases, with 12 bases separating them. Germline V gene data show CDR1 as SNHLY and CDR2 as FYNNEI. This CDR3 spans 15 amino acids. The DNA of the CDR3 is TGTGCCAGCAGTGAAGCGCTCGGGGATGTCTATGGCTACACCTTC. It is translated as CASSEALGDVYGYTF.

This clone was detected a few times. V and J are TRBV2 and TRBJ2-2; D tentatively reads TRBD1 or TRBD2 (5 bases each). Germline CDR1 reads SNHLY; CDR2 reads FYNNEI. The CDR3 runs 12 residues. Trimming pared 4 bases from V and 6 bases from J, leaving 6 bases between. The CDR3 loop reads CASSVGAGELFF. The CDR3 DNA sequence: TGTGCCAGCAGTGTGGGGGCCGGGGAGCTGTTTTTT.

The gene calls are TRBV13 and TRBJ2-2, with 7 bases matching TRBD1. The CDR3 covers 15 residues. V shed 5 bases, J shed 2 bases, and the junction held 5 bases outside the gene matches. Per germline, CDR1 PRHDT and CDR2 FYEKMQ (reference sequence). The CDR3 sequence: CASSPRDSNTGELFF. The CDR3 nucleotides are TGTGCCAGCAGCCCCCGGGACAGCAACACCGGGGAGCTGTTTTTT. The variable domain in full, with the rest retrieved from reference TRBV13 and TRBJ2-2, is AAGVIQSPRHLIKEKRETATLKCYPIPRHDTVYWYQQGPGQDPQFLISFYEKMQSDKGSIPDRFSAQQFSDYHSELNMSSLELGDSALYFCASSPRDSNTGELFFGEGSRLTVL.

CDR3 in DNA: TGTGCCAGCAGCGTATTCGGGACAGTCGAAGAGACCCAGTACTTC. It yields the protein CASSVFGTVEETQYF. The chain employs TRBV9 and TRBJ2-5, with 7 positions matching TRBD1. The V gene end was trimmed by 1 base and the J gene end by 3 bases; junction bases not matched to a gene: 6. Germline CDR1 reads SGDLS; CDR2 reads YYNGEE. The CDR3 is made up of 15 amino acids.

Concerning this clone: This specimen includes other DNA sequences encoding the same CDR3. The V and J genes are TRBV7-9 and TRBJ1-1, with TRBD1 as a possible D gene (5 bases). The V gene's germline CDR1 is SEHNR and CDR2 FQNEAQ (reference sequence). V was cut by 5 bases and J by 5 bases, with 9 bases left in between. The CDR3 spans 12 residues. The DNA of the CDR3 is TGTGCCAGCAGCCCTGGGGGGACTGAAGCTTTCTTT. Its protein is CASSPGGTEAFF.

This clone was picked up a small number of times. The chain is built from TRBV27 and TRBJ1-2; 8 bases are a match to TRBD1. The CDR3 has 12 residues. Losses at the gene ends were 5 bases for V and 8 bases for J; bases not matched to a gene: 4. Germline lookup yields CDR1 MNHEY and CDR2 SMNVEV (reference sequence). Written as DNA, the CDR3 is TGTGCCAGCAGTACAGGGGGATTAGGCTACACCTTC. Residues: CASSTGGLGYTF.

The gene calls are TRBV27 and TRBJ2-1; 14 nucleotides agree with TRBD2. The CDR3 covers 15 residues. V shed 4 bases, J shed 9 bases, and the junction held 5 bases outside the gene matches. CDR1 MNHEY and CDR2 SMNVEV come from the germline V gene (reference sequence). In DNA, the CDR3 is TGTGCCAGCAGTTGGGGGACTAGCGGGAGAAGTGAGCAGTTCTTC. It is translated as CASSWGTSGRSEQFF.

The gene calls are TRBV9 and TRBJ2-4; no reliable D call. The V gene's germline CDR1 is SGDLS and CDR2 YYNGEE. Trimming cost V 4 bases and J 7 bases, with 12 bases left between them. The CDR3 consists of 13 residues. This chain's CDR3 is CASSPVLSNIQYF. As DNA, the CDR3 is TGTGCCAGCAGCCCGGTCCTGTCCAACATTCAGTACTTC.

J is TRBJ2-7 and V is TRBV11-2; 8 bases fit TRBD2. This CDR3 region has 18 residues. The V segment lost 5 bases and the J segment 0 bases; nucleotides outside the gene matches: 15. From germline, CDR1 is SGHAT and CDR2 FQNNGV. The CDR3 region is CASSPRTTWRGASYEQYF. The CDR3 DNA reads TGTGCCAGCAGCCCCCGAACAACCTGGCGGGGGGCCTCCTACGAGCAGTACTTC.

The chain uses TRBV29-1 and TRBJ1-2, with D perhaps matching TRBD1 (6 bases). Germline CDR1 SQVTM, CDR2 ANQGSEA. This CDR3 has 12 residues. Trimming took 4 bases from V and 4 from J, leaving 10 bases between them. CDR3 amino acids: CSVVGGIYGYTF. The CDR3 DNA reads TGCAGCGTTGTGGGGGGCATCTATGGCTACACCTTC.